The T cell receptor (beta chain) under discussion was sequenced for a study of cytomegalovirus exposure and HLA in healthy donors (dated by TCRdb to 2016 to 2017). Study-wide context: An earlier analysis of approximately 640 of the donors reported 250 to 300 Gb of sequence data and 120 million or so unique TCR beta sequences from 150 million to 200 million T cells. An early release covering roughly 580 HLA-typed donors comprised approximately 290 gigabases of sequencing data and about 90 million unique TCR sequences. The genetic ancestry cluster associated with self-reported Caucasian donors included 81% of the roughly 400 genotyped donors. The study was designed to test whether signatures of past pathogen exposure could be identified by cataloging public T cell receptors. Using immunosequencing, the study profiled T cell repertoires from approximately 700 subjects and related those repertoires to cytomegalovirus serostatus. A separate validation cohort of roughly 120 different subjects was used in addition to the approximately 700-subject first cohort. To predict cytomegalovirus infection status, the study brought together high-throughput TCR immunosequencing, statistical association of individual TCRs with disease status, and machine learning. In a later analysis, previously published TCR beta repertoires from 666 donors were re-analyzed and high-resolution HLA genotyping was added so that TCR occurrence patterns could be studied. Rather than using new phenotypic data, the later analysis identified candidate immune exposures from TCR beta sequences and from how often those sequences occurred across donors. An earlier analysis of a few hundred of the donors applied high-throughput TCR beta sequencing to assess whether each TCR beta V gene segment acted as functional or pseudogenic. Donor age, sex, ethnicity and CMV serostatus were compiled together with the repertoire data. A later genetic analysis used genome-wide SNP genotypes for about 55% of the 666 donors, treating that subset as a discovery cohort. All discovery cohort repertoires had been generated using a single sequencing platform. HLA typing included class I and class II loci at four-digit resolution. The number of donors typed differed by locus, with 629-630 for A, B, C, DRB1 and DQB1, 522 for DQA1, about 610 for DPA1, and some 440 for DPB1. Roughly five DR-DQ haplotypes were treated as single units for association and clustering because of strong linkage in the cohort. On average, roughly 240,000 unique TCR beta nucleotide sequences were sequenced per donor among 350 to 400 genotyped donors of the cohort, with 15% to 20% of those sequences being non-productive.

V sheds 3 bases and J sheds 1 base, leaving 7 bases between their ends. Including the terminal cysteine and phenylalanine, the CDR3 comprises 13 residues. The retained sequence is limited to the CDR3, 39 bases, with the frame set at the first base. Based on the germline V gene, the CDR1 and CDR2 sequences are WSHSY and SAAADI. The cohort consisted of 650 to 700 healthy bone marrow donors. All cohort members were sampled while nominally healthy, although unrecorded immune exposures were likely present. The donor was CMV seronegative and belonged to the group of 350 to 400 seronegative cohort members. A peripheral blood sample was provided by each donor, and peripheral blood mononuclear cells were used for TCR beta sequencing. The Qiagen DNeasy Blood Extraction Kit was used to extract genomic DNA from the blood cell samples. About this clone itself: The clone's antigen remains unknown. Base qualities are not provided; no much larger clone lies one nucleotide away.

The library was prepared using the immunoSEQ multiplex PCR assay. The multiplex PCR relied on a mix of 60 forward primers for TCR Vbeta segments and 13 reverse primers for TCR Jbeta segments. Amplification of the CDR3 region of rearranged TCR beta genes was performed with a multiplex PCR assay on genomic DNA. The amplified TCR beta libraries were sequenced on the Illumina HiSeq System as 87-base-pair reads. Turning to the authors' computational methods: A later analysis tallied about 77 million unique TCR beta chains across the 666 repertoires, and 10 million to 11 million of those chains were shared by two or more donors. A nearest-neighbor algorithm error-corrected the raw reads and collapsed the reads into unique sequences, merging closely related sequences to remove PCR and sequencing errors. Alignment of CDR3 sequences to IMGT reference sequences was used to assign V, D and J gene segments. Each retained sequence needed at least a six-nucleotide match to both a V gene segment and a J gene segment. A rearrangement was called productive if the CDR3 had no stop codons and remained in frame with V and J, and every other rearrangement was called non-productive. CDR3 was defined by IMGT convention, running from the second conserved V-encoded cysteine to the conserved J-encoded phenylalanine. In an earlier analysis of around 600 of the donors, sequences lacking an unambiguous match to a single V gene segment were excluded. An earlier analysis of several hundred of the donors called V segments functional above 56.7% productive rearrangements and segregating when the between-donor standard deviation exceeded 5%. A statistical classification framework was built to diagnose cytomegalovirus status from the catalog of TCR beta chain sequences. In a later analysis, TCR nucleotide sequences were compared against IMGT/GENE-DB human TR gene sequences so that V and J genes could be assigned. The TCRdist pipeline was used in a later analysis to assign CDR3 sequences and most-parsimonious VDJ recombination scenarios. In a later analysis, each TCR beta chain was defined by its CDR3 amino acid sequence together with its V-gene family, and reads without a unique V-gene family were excluded. A later analysis removed 592 highly shared, low-generation-probability nucleotide sequences to deal with suspected cross-contamination and a sequencing artifact. In a later analysis, a clonal expansion index for each public chain was calculated from normalized within-repertoire ranks of inferred template counts. Generation probabilities in a later analysis came from a VDJ recombination model fitted to out-of-frame rearrangements, and those results were checked against IGoR. Hypergeometric tests were used in a later analysis to score TCR-TCR, TCR-HLA and TCR-CMV co-occurrence, with a repertoire-size bias correction applied to the TCR pairs. False discovery rates were estimated in a later analysis by permuting HLA or CMV assignments 20 times. In a later analysis, co-occurring TCRs were grouped with DBSCAN, and TCRdist sequence similarity was added when clustering was performed within HLA-allele-positive subsets. For co-occurrence clustering, repertoires with fewer than 30,000 or more than 120,000 public chains were excluded, along with five repertoires with anomalous nucleotide sharing. In its TCRdb copy, this immuneACCESS table keeps in-frame sequences only and misses some clones. Where compared with another copy, unresolved V genes explain less than half of these, and the others have no known cause. V and J calls and clone size are those listed in that table; D and trimming were worked out from the DNA. The sample table lists 40,000 to 45,000 clones, 60% to 85% of them with a count of one. More than 1.3% of the sample rests with the top ten.

What the work shows at the level of the full study, not this receptor alone: Across donors, most TCR sequences were observed very rarely, whereas some public TCRs were present in many individuals. According to a later analysis, parvovirus B19, influenza, CMV and Epstein-Barr virus appeared linked to several top co-occurrence clusters. A later analysis found that most CMV-associated TCR beta chains appeared HLA-restricted, with HLA associations seemingly driven largely by CMV exposure. Immune exposure information for the cohort was limited to CMV serostatus. In a later analysis, HLA-associated TCR beta chains showed more clonal expansion and lower generation probabilities than non-associated chains that were equally common. Some IMGT-functional V segments, including TRBV6-2 and TRBV6-3, could not be told apart with the 87-base-pair reads, so those segments were excluded. In this cohort, only TCR beta chains were sequenced, and detectable features were limited by the absence of alpha or paired-chain data. The classifier was reported to diagnose cytomegalovirus status with high specificity and sensitivity in both the original and validation cohorts. The sequencing pipeline was judged likely to have produced a cluster of highly shared sequence variants as a technical artifact. In a later genetic analysis, a missense DCLRE1C variant was associated with V-gene and J-gene trimming of TCR beta chains, and the association was replicated in an independent cohort. A further reported finding was that TCR beta sequences accurately predicted the HLA-A and HLA-B alleles for most subjects in the first cohort. The study listed 150 to 200 TCR beta chains as associated with cytomegalovirus. Assigning TCR associations to individual alleles was difficult when HLA alleles, especially DR and DQ, strongly co-occurred. According to the authors, the approach could potentially be generalized to other disease states and immunological phenotypes. A later analysis associated around 16,000 TCR beta sequences with specific HLA alleles at a false discovery rate of 0.05. In vitro tests confirmed that three of the cytomegalovirus-associated TCR beta chains recognize cytomegalovirus antigens. Seventeen rarely observed V segments, including chromosome 9 orphons, were excluded from the earlier analysis of about 500 of the donors because counts were too low. Sequencing depth was assumed to be roughly uniform across donors in the presence/absence analyses, though that assumption may not hold. An earlier analysis of approximately 590 of the donors showed that most TCR beta V segments appeared in productive rearrangements either about 87% or about 30% of the time, which broadly matched IMGT annotations. Because HLA typing was missing for some donors at each locus, association tests included only the typed subset. Linkage disequilibrium might explain the correlated functional status among segregating V segments, but an unknown experimental factor could not be ruled out. Compared with the roughly 700-donor mean, donors in an Asian-associated ancestry cluster had fewer N-insertions in productive TCRs, according to a later genetic analysis. In a later analysis, TCR association rates were found to vary across HLA loci, with the most associated TCRs seen for DRB1 alleles and the fewest for HLA-C alleles.

The chain is made from TRBV10-2 and TRBJ2-7, with the D gene call left open. The sequenced sample was PBMCs. This clonotype was obtained from a man aged 25 to 40 in good health and CMV-seronegative. The CDR3 region has the sequence CASSDGGSYEQYF. Here is the DNA: TGCGCCAGCAGTGACGGCGGATCCTACGAGCAGTACTTC.